These 11 T cell receptor beta chains originate from one sample sequenced in a study of blood T cell repertoires in COVID-19. This table comes from immunoSEQ multiplex PCR, and its TCRdb copy is limited to in-frame clones, with some not included. Here the sample spans 200,000 or so clones, under 90% being singletons. Sequencing input: peripheral blood. The receptor set was obtained from a man in his 60s who had recovered from COVID-19.

The chain is built from TRBV27 and TRBJ2-7; possible D gene TRBD2, 6 bases. The CDR3 is 14 residues long. Trimming took off 5 bases at V and 3 bases at J, with 14 bases between the two ends. Per germline, CDR1 MNHEY and CDR2 SMNVEV (reference sequence). Here the CDR3 reads CASSPEGRDYEQYF. The CDR3 DNA follows: TGTGCCAGCAGTCCGGAGGGGCGGGACTACGAGCAGTACTTC.

This sequence joins TRBV7-2 and TRBJ2-5, with D unclear. V gave up 4 bases and J gave up 2 bases, with 11 bases separating them. CDR1 and CDR2 (germline): SGHTA, FQGNSA. The CDR3 has 14 residues. The CDR3 DNA reads TGTGCCAGCAGCTCCCATGGGCTGCAAGAGACCCAGTACTTC. This translates into CASSSHGLQETQYF.

For this clone: A junction boundary mismatches the germline segment, possibly from a read error. The chain recombines TRBV29-1 with TRBJ2-7; weak D call: TRBD2 (6 bases). CDR1 and CDR2 from the germline V gene are SQVTM and ANQGSEA. The CDR3 loop spans 12 amino acids. In DNA form, the CDR3 reads TGCAGCGAGGAGGGTAATTCCTGCGAGCAGTACTTC. Its protein is CSEEGNSCEQYF.

The rearrangement uses TRBV9 and TRBJ1-2, with 7 bases identical to TRBD1. The germline V gene has CDR1 SGDLS and CDR2 YYNGEE. CDR3 size: 15 residues. V dropped 0 bases and J dropped 4; count of bases not matched to a gene: 6. In DNA, the CDR3 is TGTGCCAGCAGCGTAGCTACCGGGACAGCCTATGGCTACACCTTC. Translated: CASSVATGTAYGYTF. Supplemented by reference TRBV9 and TRBJ1-2, the full variable domain reads DSGVTQTPKHLITATGQRVTLRCSPRSGDLSVYWYQQSLDQGLQFLIQYYNGEERAKGNILERFSAQQFPDLHSELNLSSLELGDSALYFCASSVATGTAYGYTFGSGTRLTVV.

The gene calls are TRBV6-5 and TRBJ2-4, with 8 bases matching TRBD1. Germline V gives CDR1 MNHEY, CDR2 SVGAGI. The V gene end was trimmed by 2 bases and the J gene end by 1 base; junction bases not matched to a gene: 1. The CDR3 runs to 15 residues. CDR3 amino acids: CASSYRDRAKNIQYF. In nucleotides, the CDR3 is TGTGCCAGCAGTTACAGGGACAGGGCCAAAAACATTCAGTACTTC.

The V gene is TRBV7-9, the J gene TRBJ1-1; 9 nucleotides line up with TRBD1. In germline, CDR1 is SEHNR, CDR2 FQNEAQ (reference sequence). CDR3 size: 15 residues. With V trimmed by 1 base and J by 4 bases, 4 bases remained unmatched. The CDR3 reads CASSLVSTGGTEAFF. In DNA form, the CDR3 reads TGTGCCAGCAGCTTAGTTTCGACAGGGGGCACTGAAGCTTTCTTT.

The J gene is TRBJ2-7, the V gene TRBV12-3 or TRBV12-4; 8 bases match TRBD1. The CDR3 runs 13 residues. V lost 6 bases, J lost 5 bases, and 6 bases stayed unmatched. In DNA, the CDR3 is TGTGCCAGCAGCCCGCCGGACAGGGACGAGCAGTACTTC. Its protein is CASSPPDRDEQYF.

This chain links TRBV5-1 with TRBJ2-2, with 13 bases lining up with TRBD2. The junction had 8 bases not matched to a gene; V was cut back by 0 bases and J by 6 bases. The CDR3 loop spans 18 amino acids. Germline CDR1 is SGHRS and CDR2 is YFSETQ. CDR3 protein: CASSLELLAGGRAGELFF. For the CDR3, the DNA is TGCGCCAGCAGCTTGGAATTACTAGCGGGAGGGCGCGCCGGGGAGCTGTTTTTT.

The genes are TRBV19 and TRBJ2-1; 11 bases align to TRBD2. The CDR3 length is 16 residues. Germline V CDR1 and CDR2: LNHDA, SQIVND (reference sequence). Losses at the gene ends were 5 bases for V and 10 bases for J; bases not matched to a gene: 13. The CDR3, as DNA: TGTGCCAGTAGTTTCATGCTAGCGGGAGGTTCTGGCGAGCAGTTCTTC. It translates to CASSFMLAGGSGEQFF.

The chain joins TRBV4-1 to TRBJ1-1; 8 bases map to TRBD1. V gave up 3 bases and J gave up 0 bases; unmatched junction bases: 3. CDR1 MGHRA and CDR2 YSYEKL come from the germline V gene. The CDR3 loop spans 15 amino acids. This CDR3 reads CASSQMDRVNTEAFF. CDR3 nucleotide sequence: TGCGCCAGCAGCCAGATGGACAGGGTGAACACTGAAGCTTTCTTT.

CDR3 nucleotides: TGCGCCAGCAGCCGAAAAGCCGGGACTAACAACCAAGAGACCCAGTACTTC. Its protein is CASSRKAGTNNQETQYF. V and J are TRBV4-3 and TRBJ2-5, with 7 bases identical to TRBD2. This CDR3 region has 17 residues. The germline V gene encodes CDR1 LGHNA and CDR2 YSLEER. V shed 4 bases, J shed 0 bases, and the junction held 11 bases outside the gene matches.